Listed below are T cell receptor beta chains from one sample, sequenced in a study of CD8 T cells in ankylosing spondylitis. TCRdb reprocessed the 5' RACE reads via MiXCR and lists one record per CDR3 protein. Among a few hundred thousand distinct CDR3 sequences listed, 11% were seen once. Source material: blood, either unsorted or a sorted T cell fraction (not recorded which). Source of these receptors: a female donor with ankylosing spondylitis or in good health (not recorded which). CDR3s include the opening cysteine and the closing phenylalanine or tryptophan. The D gene is left open where the match is weak. Some rows mark clone size as missing; the rest say once, few, many or name a class of expanded clone.

- | many | TRBJ1-1 | TRBV7-2 | TGTGCCAGCAGCTCATCAAGAGCGAACACTGAAGCTTTCTTT | CASSSSRANTEAFF
- | - | TRBJ1-2 | TRBV28 | TGTGCCAGCACGGACAGCAACTATGGCTACACCTTC | CASTDSNYGYTF
TRBD2 | - | TRBJ2-3 | TRBV12-3/TRBV12-4 | TGTGCCAGCAGCTCGTTCGGAAGCGGGAGCGAGAGAGATACGCAGTATTTT | CASSSFGSGSERDTQYF
- | many | TRBJ2-5 | TRBV12-3/TRBV12-4 | TGTGCCAGCAGTTTATACGGGCGGTCAGGCCAAGAGACCCAGTACTTC | CASSLYGRSGQETQYF
- | - | TRBJ2-3 | TRBV28 | TGTGCCAGCACTCCCCCCCGGCCTAGCGGCACAGATACGCAGTATTTT | CASTPPRPSGTDTQYF
- | many | TRBJ2-1 | TRBV5-6 | TGTGCCAGCAGCTCTGAGGACGACATGAACAATGAGCAGTTCTTC | CASSSEDDMNNEQFF
TRBD2 | - | TRBJ2-5 | TRBV12-3/TRBV12-4 | TGTGCCAGCAGTCAGCGGGAGGGGCAGACCCAGTACTTC | CASSQREGQTQYF
TRBD1 | many | TRBJ1-6 | TRBV28 | TGTGCCAGCAGTCCGGACAGGGATACCTATAATTCACCCCTCCACTTT | CASSPDRDTYNSPLHF
- | many | TRBJ1-2 | TRBV10-3 | TGTGCCATCAGTGAACAGGACTATGGCTACACCTTC | CAISEQDYGYTF
- | many | TRBJ1-2 | TRBV3-1 | TGTGCCAGCAGCCAAGGGGGTAGCAGGGGTGGCGGCTACACCTTC | CASSQGGSRGGGYTF
TRBD2 | many | TRBJ2-1 | TRBV20-1 | TGCAGTGCCCGGGACTACCGAGTCGTCAATGAGCAGTTCTTC | CSARDYRVVNEQFF
- | few | TRBJ2-1 | TRBV6-1 | TGTGCCAGCAGTGAAACCCCCCAGGGGAGAAGGAATGAGCAGTTCTTC | CASSETPQGRRNEQFF